Each of the 26 T cell receptor beta chains below was sequenced from the same sample in a study of T cell repertoires in cytomegalovirus infection. These TCRs' antigens remain unknown. One entry per CDR3 protein, called by TCRdb with MiXCR from the reads. In the table there are 750,000 to 950,000 distinct CDR3 sequences, approximately 32% of which are singletons. The sequencing used cultured CD8+ T cells from PBMCs, collected from culture after CMV antigen stimulation. Receptors originate from a human donor in good health (CMV status not recorded). Some clones in this sample may be carry-over from other donors' samples.

This clonotype was seen a few times. The chain joins TRBV20-1 to TRBJ2-7; D may correspond to TRBD1 or TRBD2 (5 bases each). The germline CDR1 and CDR2 sequences are DFQATT and SNEGSKA (reference sequence). Trimming took 1 base from V and 3 from J, leaving 16 bases between them. The CDR3 is 15 amino acids. The CDR3 nucleotides are TGCAGTGCTAGAGGTGGGGGTTTAGCGTACTACGAGCAGTACGTC. Protein product: CSARGGGLAYYEQYV.

The rearrangement uses TRBV19 and TRBJ1-5; TRBD1 is a possible D gene (5 bases). Per the germline V gene, CDR1 is LNHDA and CDR2 is SQIVND (reference sequence). Trimming cost V 6 bases and J 1 base, with 16 bases left between them. The CDR3 contains 16 residues. The DNA of the CDR3 is TGTGCCAGTAGGAGGGACCAGGGAAGCAGCAATCAGCCCCAGCATTTT. As protein: CASRRDQGSSNQPQHF.

The CDR3: CASSSPLAGGRDEQFF. As DNA, the CDR3 is TGCGCCAGCAGCTCACCGCTAGCGGGGGGCCGGGATGAGCAGTTCTTC. The rearrangement joins TRBV5-1 to TRBJ2-1; TRBD2 agrees at 11 bases. CDR3 length: 16 residues. J gave up 8 bases and V 3 bases, and 10 bases lay outside the gene matches. Germline V gene lookup returns CDR1 SGHRS and CDR2 YFSETQ.

CDR3 loop: CAINDGNTEAFF. The CDR3 DNA is TGTGCCATCAACGACGGAAACACTGAAGCTTTCTTT. The V and J genes are TRBV10-3 and TRBJ1-1; D gene ambiguous. Looked up from germline, CDR1 is ENHRY and CDR2 is SYGVKD. This CDR3 contains 12 residues. The germline V and J ends were trimmed by 7 bases and 2 bases, with 8 bases remaining between them.

This clonotype has just a few counts. This rearrangement joins TRBV6-2 or TRBV6-3 to TRBJ2-7; D perhaps matches TRBD2 (6 bases). V lost 7 bases and J lost 2, with 15 bases in between. CDR3 size: 14 residues. Germline lookup yields CDR1 MNHEY and CDR2 SVGEGT. The CDR3 sequence is CASIGGKLAYEQYV. CDR3 DNA sequence: TGTGCCAGCATTGGGGGGAAGTTAGCCTACGAGCAGTACGTC.

CDR3: CASSWEASVYNEQFF. DNA for the CDR3: TGTGCCAGCAGTTGGGAGGCTAGTGTCTACAATGAGCAGTTCTTC. This chain uses TRBV27 with TRBJ2-1; tentatively, D is TRBD2 (6 bases). The CDR3 is made up of 15 amino acids. Germline lookup yields CDR1 MNHEY and CDR2 SMNVEV (reference sequence). Trimming took off 4 bases at V and 3 bases at J, with 13 bases between the two ends.

The J gene is TRBJ2-2, the V gene TRBV5-1, with 8 bases matching TRBD2. This CDR3 contains 14 residues. V lost 0 bases and J lost 9; bases outside the gene matches: 4. Germline V CDR1 and CDR2: SGHRS, YFSETQ. The CDR3 bases are TGCGCCAGCAGCTTGGCTAGCGGGCGCAGGGAGCTGTTTTTT. As protein: CASSLASGRRELFF.

This clonotype was observed a handful of times. This rearrangement joins TRBV14 to TRBJ2-7; 7 bases align to TRBD2. Losses at the gene ends were 4 bases for V and 6 bases for J; bases not matched to a gene: 12. The CDR3 is 15 amino acids. Germline values: CDR1 SGHDN, CDR2 FVKESK. DNA for the CDR3: TGTGCCAGCAGCCCTTCTTGGGGAGGGGACCGCGAGCAGTACTTC. Translating it yields CASSPSWGGDREQYF.

This clonotype occurred a few times. The V and J genes are TRBV27 and TRBJ2-1; 8 positions agree with TRBD2. The CDR3 is 16 residues long. Unmatched junction bases numbered 9, after V lost 5 bases and J lost 3 bases. Germline V lookup: CDR1 MNHEY, CDR2 SMNVEV (reference sequence). The CDR3 is CASSVRGDPIYNEQFF. Written as DNA, the CDR3 is TGTGCCAGCAGTGTGCGGGGGGACCCGATCTACAATGAGCAGTTCTTC.

The chain couples TRBV25-1 to TRBJ2-1, with a possible D match to TRBD2 (6 bases). Trimming took 6 bases from V and 7 from J, leaving 19 bases between them. The CDR3 is 15 residues long. Germline V gene lookup returns CDR1 MGHDK and CDR2 SYGVNS. CDR3 coding DNA: TGTGCCAGCAGGAACTCGGGGGTCACTAGGAATGAGCAGTTCTTC. Translated, it gives CASRNSGVTRNEQFF.

This sequence joins TRBV14 and TRBJ1-2, with D perhaps matching TRBD1 (6 bases). V dropped 1 base and J dropped 5 bases, with 11 bases sitting between them. CDR1 and CDR2 from the germline V gene are SGHDN and FVKESK. There are 14 residues in the CDR3. In DNA, the CDR3 is TGTGCCAGCAGCCAAGTTGGGACAAAGTATGGCTACACCTTC. Its protein is CASSQVGTKYGYTF. The whole variable domain, remainder taken from reference TRBV14 and TRBJ1-2, is EAGVTQFPSHSVIEKGQTVTLRCDPISGHDNLYWYRRVMGKEIKFLLHFVKESKQDESGMPNNRFLAERTGGTYSTLKVQPAELEDSGVYFCASSQVGTKYGYTFGSGTRLTVV.

J is TRBJ2-7 and V is TRBV6-1; TRBD1 might be the D (5 bases). Germline V gene sequence: CDR1 MNHNS, CDR2 SASEGT. V dropped 5 bases and J dropped 2 bases, with 10 bases sitting between them. The length of the CDR3 is 13 residues. For the CDR3, the DNA is TGTGCCAGCAGTTTGACAGCTACCTACGAGCAGTACTTC. Translation gives CASSLTATYEQYF.

There are a few counts of this clonotype. The chain couples TRBV12-3 or TRBV12-4 to TRBJ2-5; D gene unclear. The CDR3 is made up of 13 amino acids. With 3 bases removed from V and 2 bases from J, the gap between germline ends came to 7 bases. The DNA for the CDR3 is TGTGCCAGCAGTTTTGAATGGCAAGAGACCCAGTACTTC. Amino acid sequence: CASSFEWQETQYF.

With respect to this clonotype: This may be a read error: a much more frequent sequence differs by one nucleotide. The genes are TRBV12-3 or TRBV12-4 and TRBJ1-5, with TRBD1 matching 8 bases. This CDR3 is 13 amino acids long. J lost 4 bases, V lost 7 bases, and 3 bases had no gene match. DNA for the CDR3: TGTGCCAGCAACGGACAGGGAAATCAGCCCCAGCATTTT. Translated: CASNGQGNQPQHF.

The chain couples TRBV19 to TRBJ2-1; 11 positions agree with TRBD2. The CDR3 spans 15 residues. The germline V gene has CDR1 LNHDA and CDR2 SQIVND (reference sequence). J lost 8 bases, V lost 0 bases, and 3 bases had no gene match. This CDR3 reads CASSIELAGGDEQFF. The CDR3 DNA reads as TGTGCCAGTAGTATAGAGCTAGCGGGGGGCGATGAGCAGTTCTTC.

This clonotype was observed a handful of times. The chain couples TRBV25-1 to TRBJ1-1; D unclear. The CDR3 totals 13 residues. Looked up from germline, CDR1 is MGHDK and CDR2 is SYGVNS. Trimming shortened V by 7 bases and J by 3 bases, and 12 bases separated the two germline ends. DNA for the CDR3: TGTGCCAGCACCCCAAGTAGGTACACTGAAGCTTTCTTT. Translating gives CASTPSRYTEAFF.

The gene calls are TRBV3-1 and TRBJ2-1, with 9 bases lining up with TRBD2. The CDR3 is made up of 15 amino acids. Germline V gene sequence: CDR1 LGHDT, CDR2 YNNKEL (reference sequence). The V gene end was trimmed by 4 bases and the J gene end by 6 bases; junction bases not matched to a gene: 7. CDR3 in amino acids: CASSPRVAGVNEQFF. As DNA, the CDR3 is TGTGCCAGCAGCCCCCGGGTAGCGGGGGTCAATGAGCAGTTCTTC.

This clonotype showed up just a few times. The J gene is TRBJ1-1, the V gene TRBV6-5; no clear D. The V gene's germline CDR1 is MNHEY and CDR2 SVGAGI. This CDR3 region has 15 residues. Trimming cost V 0 bases and J 1 base, with 9 bases left between them. CDR3 sequence: CASSYSISKNTEAFF. The CDR3 DNA reads TGTGCCAGCAGTTACTCGATTTCCAAGAACACTGAAGCTTTCTTT.

This clonotype has just a few counts. The chain links TRBV6-5 to TRBJ1-2; 7 bases align to TRBD1. Germline-derived CDR1 and CDR2 are MNHEY and SVGAGI. The CDR3 is 16 amino acids. With 4 bases clipped from V and 1 base from J, the junction kept 9 bases outside the gene matches. The CDR3 here is CASSLQGHTVNYGYTF. As DNA, the CDR3 is TGTGCCAGCAGTTTACAGGGGCATACGGTTAACTATGGCTACACCTTC.

There are a few counts of this clonotype. The chain employs TRBV7-6 and TRBJ2-3; D call uncertain. CDR1 and CDR2 (germline): SGHVS, FNYEAQ. The CDR3 extends over 16 amino acids. The V and J ends lost 2 bases and 2 bases respectively, with 14 bases between them. CDR3 coding DNA: TGTGCCAGCAGCTTAATGGGCCGGATTACCACAGATACGCAGTATTTT. Residues: CASSLMGRITTDTQYF.

Only a few counts were recorded for this clonotype. The V gene is TRBV24-1, the J gene TRBJ2-5; 7 bases map to TRBD1. CDR1 KGHDR and CDR2 SFDVKD come from the germline V gene. Unmatched junction bases numbered 13, after V lost 5 bases and J lost 5 bases. This CDR3 is 16 amino acids long. The DNA of the CDR3 is TGTGCCACCAGTGCCCCCACAGGGGTGAAAGGGGAGACCCAGTACTTC. Translation: CATSAPTGVKGETQYF.

This chain connects TRBV28 to TRBJ1-1, with D possibly TRBD1 on 6 matching bases. The CDR3 is 13 residues long. Looked up from germline, CDR1 is MDHEN and CDR2 is SYDVKM. Trimming removed 3 bases from V and 11 bases from J, with 16 bases in between. The CDR3 coding sequence is TGTGCCAGCAGTTTGATCAGGGGAAAGGGCGCTTTCTTT. It translates to CASSLIRGKGAFF. Full variable domain (remainder filled in from reference TRBV28 and TRBJ1-1): DVKVTQSSRYLVKRTGEKVFLECVQDMDHENMFWYRQDPGLGLRLIYFSYDVKMKEKGDIPEGYSVSREKKERFSLILESASTNQTSMYLCASSLIRGKGAFFGQGTRLTVV.

The CDR3 is CSARDQGDSRPYSNQPQHF. The CDR3 DNA reads as TGCAGTGCTAGAGACCAGGGGGACAGTAGACCTTATAGCAATCAGCCCCAGCATTTT. The rearrangement uses TRBV20-1 and TRBJ1-5, with 7 bases that match TRBD1. CDR1 and CDR2 from the germline V gene are DFQATT and SNEGSKA (reference sequence). The CDR3 loop spans 19 amino acids. Unmatched junction bases numbered 14, after V lost 0 bases and J lost 0 bases.

The chain carries TRBV7-9 and TRBJ2-7; D perhaps matches TRBD1 (6 bases). Germline CDR1 and CDR2: SEHNR and FQNEAQ (reference sequence). This CDR3 is built from 14 residues. Trimming removed 1 base from V and 7 bases from J, with 14 bases in between. CDR3 loop: CASSLVTGSREQYV. DNA for the CDR3: TGTGCCAGCAGCTTAGTTACAGGGAGTCGGGAGCAGTACGTC.

This rearrangement joins TRBV7-4 to TRBJ2-5; TRBD1 is a possible D gene (6 bases). The V gene lost 9 bases and the J gene lost 2 bases, with 19 bases spanning the gap. The CDR3 loop spans 15 amino acids. Germline V gives CDR1 SGHVT, CDR2 SQSDAQ. The CDR3 region has the DNA TGTGCCAGTACAAGGGGGAGAAAAGGACAAGAGACCCAGTACTTC. Its translation: CASTRGRKGQETQYF.

The rearrangement uses TRBV27 and TRBJ1-1; a weak D match, TRBD1 (6 bases). Germline CDR1 and CDR2: MNHEY and SMNVEV (reference sequence). The CDR3 has 14 residues. Between the trimmed V and J ends, which lost 6 bases and 3 bases, there was a span of 14 bases. The CDR3 DNA reads as TGTGCCAGCAGCCCGGACAGCCCTCACACTGAAGCTTTCTTT. It codes for CASSPDSPHTEAFF.